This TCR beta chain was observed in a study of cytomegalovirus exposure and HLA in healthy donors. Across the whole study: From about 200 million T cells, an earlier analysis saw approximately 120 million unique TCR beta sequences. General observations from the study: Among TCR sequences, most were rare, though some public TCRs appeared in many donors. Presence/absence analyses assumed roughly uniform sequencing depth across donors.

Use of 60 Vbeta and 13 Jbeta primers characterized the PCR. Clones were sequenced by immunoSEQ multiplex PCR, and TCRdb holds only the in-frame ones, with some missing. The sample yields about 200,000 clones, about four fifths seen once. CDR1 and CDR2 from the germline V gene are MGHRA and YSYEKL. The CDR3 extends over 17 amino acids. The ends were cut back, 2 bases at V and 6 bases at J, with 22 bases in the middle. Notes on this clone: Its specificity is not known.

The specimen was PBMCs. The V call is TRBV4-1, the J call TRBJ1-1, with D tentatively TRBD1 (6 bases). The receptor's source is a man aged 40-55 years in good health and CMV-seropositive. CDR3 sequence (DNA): TGCGCCAGCAGCCAAAAGGGGGAACAAGGCAGTTCGGCTGAAGCTTTCTTT. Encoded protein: CASSQKGEQGSSAEAFF.